A selection of T cell receptor beta chains follows, all from one sample in a study of shared clonotypes between healthy human individuals. Profiling relied on immunoSEQ multiplex PCR, and the TCRdb table lists in-frame clones only, not all of them. The sample shows some 2,500,000 clones, 85% to 95% of them seen only once. The material sequenced was naive CD4+ T cells from PBMCs. The origin of the receptors is a young man in good health. Some clones in this sample may be carry-over from other donors' samples. Both conserved end residues are part of each CDR3. D genes are given only for firm matches. Only some rows state a clone size, as once, few, many or a class for expanded clones.

d_call | clone_size | j_call | v_call | cdr3_aa | cdr3_nt
- | - | TRBJ1-3 | TRBV7-2 | CASSAQPVSSGNTIYF | TGTGCCAGCAGCGCCCAGCCAGTGAGCTCTGGAAACACCATATATTTT
- | - | TRBJ1-1 | TRBV15 | CATSTGATEAFF | TGTGCCACCAGCACGGGGGCCACTGAAGCTTTCTTT
- | - | TRBJ2-7 | TRBV5-1 | CASSLGQKSSYEQYF | TGCGCCAGCAGCTTGGGCCAAAAGAGCTCCTACGAGCAGTACTTC
TRBD1 | - | TRBJ2-1 | TRBV28 | CASRPGQTSSYNEQFF | TGTGCCAGCAGACCGGGACAGACGAGCTCCTACAATGAGCAGTTCTTC
- | - | TRBJ2-1 | TRBV5-4 | CASSLPGQGRFF | TGTGCCAGCAGCCTCCCAGGGCAGGGGCGGTTCTTC
TRBD1 | once | TRBJ1-2 | TRBV7-2 | CASSLQGAGGYTF | TGTGCCAGCAGCTTACAGGGGGCCGGGGGCTACACCTTC
- | - | TRBJ2-4 | TRBV7-2 | CASSLDSASGNIQYF | TGTGCCAGCAGCCTGGACTCAGCCAGTGGAAACATTCAGTACTTC
- | - | TRBJ1-5 | TRBV7-2 | CASTSLVGPQHF | TGTGCCAGCACCTCTTTGGTGGGGCCCCAGCATTTT
- | few | TRBJ1-5 | TRBV28 | CASSPAGDQPQHF | TGTGCCAGCAGTCCGGCAGGGGATCAGCCCCAGCATTTT
- | - | TRBJ2-1 | TRBV9 | CASSRASYNEQFF | TGTGCCAGCAGCCGAGCCTCCTACAATGAGCAGTTCTTC
TRBD2 | - | TRBJ2-3 | TRBV6-1 | CASSEGISGGGTDTQYF | TGTGCCAGCAGTGAAGGGATTAGCGGGGGGGGCACAGATACGCAGTATTTT
TRBD2 | - | TRBJ2-7 | TRBV5-1 | CASTRSGTSSYEQYF | TGCGCCAGCACCCGAAGCGGGACTAGCTCCTACGAGCAGTACTTC
TRBD2 | - | TRBJ2-3 | TRBV7-2 | CASSPAGAPGQYF | TGTGCCAGCAGCCCCGCGGGAGCGCCGGGGCAGTATTTT
- | few | TRBJ1-1 | TRBV28 | CASSSTGRTTEAFF | TGTGCCAGCAGTTCGACTGGACGGACCACTGAAGCTTTCTTT
- | - | TRBJ1-1 | TRBV2 | CASSEVVRGLNTEAFF | TGTGCCAGCAGTGAAGTGGTCCGGGGCTTGAACACTGAAGCTTTCTTT
TRBD1 | - | TRBJ1-2 | TRBV7-9 | CASSLDRVGYTF | TGTGCCAGCAGTTTGGACAGGGTCGGCTACACCTTC
- | - | TRBJ2-1 | TRBV7-9 | CASSFGTSRSMNEQFF | TGTGCCAGCAGCTTTGGGACTTCCCGATCAATGAATGAGCAGTTCTTC
TRBD1 | - | TRBJ1-2 | TRBV5-1 | CASSLVGGAGYGYTF | TGCGCCAGCAGCCTTGTAGGGGGCGCCGGCTATGGCTACACCTTC
- | once | TRBJ1-1 | TRBV2 | CASSDEGGTEAFF | TGTGCCAGCAGTGATGAGGGGGGGACTGAAGCTTTCTTT
- | - | TRBJ2-5 | TRBV11-3 | CAPLGGPRRGTQYF | TGTGCCCCCCTCGGGGGGCCCCGGCGGGGGACCCAGTACTTC
TRBD1 | - | TRBJ1-6 | TRBV28 | CASSSPDRGYNSPLHF | TGTGCCAGCAGTTCCCCCGACAGGGGCTATAATTCACCCCTCCACTTT
TRBD1 | - | TRBJ2-5 | TRBV5-1 | CASSLGATGPQETQYF | TGCGCCAGCAGCTTGGGCGCGACAGGGCCCCAAGAGACCCAGTACTTC
TRBD2 | - | TRBJ2-5 | TRBV7-2 | CASSLVLPGGETQYF | TGTGCCAGCAGCTTAGTCCTCCCCGGGGGGGAGACCCAGTACTTC
TRBD2 | - | TRBJ2-3 | TRBV9 | CASSATLRTSGNTDTQYF | TGTGCCAGCAGCGCGACCCTTCGGACTAGCGGAAACACAGATACGCAGTATTTT
- | - | TRBJ1-1 | TRBV6-5 | CASSPRGRTVGAFF | TGTGCCAGCAGTCCCCGGGGACGGACCGTTGGAGCTTTCTTT
- | - | TRBJ2-3 | TRBV6-6 | CASSYRGSTDTQYF | TGTGCCAGCAGTTACAGGGGGAGCACAGATACGCAGTATTTT
TRBD2 | - | TRBJ2-3 | TRBV6-5 | CASSYERGNTDTQYF | TGTGCCAGCAGTTACGAGCGGGGAAACACAGATACGCAGTATTTT
- | - | TRBJ1-5 | TRBV28 | CASSLNAGNQPQHF | TGTGCCAGCAGTTTAAACGCGGGCAATCAGCCCCAGCATTTT
- | - | TRBJ1-5 | TRBV6-1 | CASNIHGWGDQPQHF | TGTGCCAGCAACATACACGGTTGGGGAGATCAGCCCCAGCATTTT
- | once | TRBJ2-1 | TRBV9 | CASSVWVDNEQFF | TGTGCCAGCAGCGTATGGGTAGACAATGAGCAGTTCTTC
- | - | TRBJ2-5 | TRBV28 | CASSLWGPSGTQYF | TGTGCCAGCAGTTTATGGGGACCCTCGGGGACCCAGTACTTC
TRBD2 | - | TRBJ2-1 | TRBV7-9 | CASSLGGLAGGVSYNEQFF | TGTGCCAGCAGCTTAGGGGGACTAGCGGGAGGCGTCTCCTACAATGAGCAGTTCTTC
TRBD2 | - | TRBJ2-1 | TRBV27 | CASSGTSGRYEQFF | TGTGCCAGCAGTGGGACTAGCGGGAGGTATGAGCAGTTCTTC
- | - | TRBJ2-1 | TRBV5-1 | CASSLGTATYNEQFF | TGCGCCAGCAGCTTAGGGACTGCCACCTACAATGAGCAGTTCTTC
- | - | TRBJ2-5 | TRBV5-1 | CASSLGPVEETQYF | TGCGCCAGCAGCTTGGGTCCAGTGGAGGAGACCCAGTACTTC
- | - | TRBJ1-2 | TRBV5-1 | CASSLESGFKFGYTF | TGCGCCAGCAGCTTGGAGTCAGGGTTTAAGTTTGGCTACACCTTC
TRBD2 | - | TRBJ2-1 | TRBV7-9 | CATRLAGGNEQFF | TGTGCCACGCGACTAGCGGGGGGTAATGAGCAGTTCTTC
TRBD2 | once | TRBJ2-2 | TRBV30 | CAWSVFAGRVSTGELFF | TGTGCCTGGAGTGTATTCGCAGGGAGGGTCAGCACCGGGGAGCTGTTTTTT
- | few | TRBJ1-1 | TRBV5-1 | CASSREDTEAFF | TGCGCCAGCAGCCGGGAGGACACTGAAGCTTTCTTT
- | - | TRBJ1-1 | TRBV4-3 | CASSPKGGSGTEAFF | TGCGCCAGCAGCCCCAAGGGGGGTAGCGGCACTGAAGCTTTCTTT
- | - | TRBJ1-1 | TRBV7-2 | CASSLGGHYTEAFF | TGTGCCAGCAGCTTAGGGGGTCATTACACTGAAGCTTTCTTT
- | - | TRBJ1-1 | TRBV19 | CASSRSKGNTEAFF | TGTGCCAGTAGTAGATCGAAGGGGAACACTGAAGCTTTCTTT
- | - | TRBJ1-4 | TRBV6-6 | CASSTTEGGNEKLFF | TGTGCCAGCAGTACCACGGAGGGGGGTAATGAAAAACTGTTTTTT
- | - | TRBJ2-7 | TRBV5-5 | CASSLRDEQYF | TGTGCCAGCAGCTTGAGGGACGAGCAGTACTTC
TRBD2 | - | TRBJ2-3 | TRBV5-4 | CASSLAGRSGTDTQYF | TGTGCCAGCAGCTTGGCCGGGAGGAGTGGCACAGATACGCAGTATTTT
- | - | TRBJ2-1 | TRBV7-3 | CASSPLGSGEQFF | TGTGCCAGCAGCCCCCTGGGGTCCGGTGAGCAGTTCTTC
TRBD1 | once | TRBJ2-7 | TRBV6-5 | CASTPGQNTYEQYF | TGTGCCAGCACCCCGGGACAGAACACCTACGAGCAGTACTTC
TRBD1 | - | TRBJ1-5 | TRBV5-1 | CASSLTGGSQPQHF | TGCGCCAGCAGCCTGACAGGGGGGAGTCAGCCCCAGCATTTT
- | - | TRBJ2-7 | TRBV11-2 | CASSLIKAPYEQYF | TGTGCCAGCAGCTTAATAAAAGCGCCCTACGAGCAGTACTTC
TRBD2 | - | TRBJ2-7 | TRBV7-2 | CASSRPLADFHEQYF | TGTGCCAGCAGCCGGCCGCTAGCGGATTTCCACGAGCAGTACTTC